The source of this T cell receptor (beta chain) is a study of T cells in Graves' hyperthyroidism and ophthalmopathy. Overall study findings and caveats: Researchers report that a 13 V-J model separated ophthalmopathy from stable hyperthyroidism.

Germline V gene lookup returns CDR1 SGHAT and CDR2 FQDESV (reference sequence). The CDR3 has 14 residues. V dropped 6 bases and J dropped 7 bases, with 15 bases sitting between them. This clonotype has just a few counts. What it recognizes is unknown. Researchers took RNA transcripts and amplified the TCR beta CDR3 regions from them. RT-PCR in the first round (using the HTBI primer set) targeted the TCR CDR3. TCRdb reprocessed the multiplex PCR reads with MiXCR, giving one entry per CDR3 protein. The sample has some 700,000 distinct CDR3 sequences; 17% are singletons. The sequence came from a man aged 45-65 years with Graves' hyperthyroidism. The chain joins TRBV11-1 to TRBJ2-2, with D uncertain. Sequences were obtained from blood. For the CDR3, the DNA is TGTGCCAGCAGTTTCCCCCCCCTCGACGGGGAGCTGTTTTTT. As protein: CASSFPPLDGELFF. The full variable domain, its missing parts supplied by reference TRBV11-1 and TRBJ2-2, is EAEVAQSPRYKITEKSQAVAFWCDPISGHATLYWYRQILGQGPELLVQFQDESVVDDSQLPKDRFSAERLKGVDSTLKIQPAELGDSAMYLCASSFPPLDGELFFGEGSRLTVL.